This T cell receptor (beta chain) was observed in a study of T-cell reconstitution after alpha-beta-depleted transplantation in children. Study-wide points: A year had passed since transplant, and T-cell counts and diversity by then came mostly from newly produced T cells. After transplant, at about two months, alpha-beta T cells were reportedly derived from several hundred expanded graft clones. Some patients owed their high day-60 TCRbeta diversity to surviving recipient T cells and thymic progenitors.

The TCRbeta library was prepared with unique molecular identifiers. TCRdb passed the PCR reads through MiXCR, listing each CDR3 protein once. The table has about 210,000 distinct CDR3 sequences, approximately 17% seen once. Germline V gives CDR1 SEHNR, CDR2 FQNEAQ (reference sequence). The length of the CDR3 is 16 residues. Trimming removed 1 base at V and 2 bases at J, with 13 bases between. This clonotype was detected ten times or more. As yet, its antigen is unknown. Source: PBMCs, mostly from graft donor cells, taken 360 days after TCRalphabeta/CD19-depleted stem cell transplant. V is TRBV7-9 and J is TRBJ2-3; D possibly corresponds to TRBD1 (5 bases). The sequence came from a male patient under 10 years old who had a stem cell transplant for acute lymphoblastic leukemia, so the T cells may come from the graft donor. The CDR3 sequence is CASSLGRGANTDTQYF. CDR3 in DNA: TGTGCCAGCAGCTTAGGAAGGGGTGCGAACACAGATACGCAGTATTTT.